The 19 T cell receptor beta chains listed next were all sequenced from one sample in a study of control samples from healthy donors and cancer patients. Sequenced by immunoSEQ multiplex PCR; TCRdb stores in-frame clones only, minus some. The sample yields tens of thousands of clones, around nine tenths seen once. Sequencing was performed on PBMCs. These receptors all stem from a woman aged 45 to 65 with colorectal cancer.

The rearrangement uses TRBV28 and TRBJ2-5; D may match TRBD1 or TRBD2 (7 bases each). The CDR3 has 13 residues. Germline CDR1 is MDHEN and CDR2 is SYDVKM. Between the trimmed V and J ends, which lost 5 bases and 2 bases, there was a span of 9 bases. CDR3 amino acids: CASSQGGQETQYF. In DNA, the CDR3 is TGTGCCAGCAGTCAGGGGGGGCAAGAGACCCAGTACTTC.

The chain is built from TRBV15 and TRBJ2-7; D is unresolved. This CDR3 comprises 14 residues. V lost 0 bases and J 6 bases, leaving 12 bases between the germline ends. CDR1 is LNHNV, CDR2 YYDKDF, per germline (reference sequence). The CDR3 DNA is TGTGCCACCAGCAGAGATCTTAAGGGCAGCGAGCAGTACGTC. This encodes CATSRDLKGSEQYV.

In its sample, this clone was seen once. The chain joins TRBV10-2 to TRBJ2-6; D is ambiguous. Germline values: CDR1 WSHSY, CDR2 SAAADI. The CDR3 length is 15 residues. V was pared by 5 bases and J by 1 base, with 9 bases between. The CDR3 coding sequence is TGCGCCAGCAGTCCCCGGTGGTCTGGGGCCAACGTCCTGACTTTC. Amino acids: CASSPRWSGANVLTF.

This chain links TRBV19 with TRBJ2-3, with 7 bases fitting TRBD1. The V gene's germline CDR1 is LNHDA and CDR2 SQIVND (reference sequence). V lost 5 bases to trimming and J lost 3 bases; unmatched junction nucleotides: 5. This CDR3 comprises 14 residues. For the CDR3, the DNA is TGTGCCAGTAGTTTGGGACAGCAGACAGATACGCAGTATTTT. Its protein is CASSLGQQTDTQYF.

V is TRBV24-1 and J is TRBJ2-7, with 8 positions matching TRBD2. Germline-derived CDR1 and CDR2 are KGHDR and SFDVKD. The ends lost 5 bases at V and 4 bases at J; junction bases unmatched: 6. This CDR3 contains 14 residues. Written as DNA, the CDR3 is TGTGCCACCAGTGTCACGGGGGGGAGATACGAGCAGTACGTC. Protein product: CATSVTGGRYEQYV.

Only a few counts were recorded for this clone. This sequence joins TRBV20-1 and TRBJ1-2; no definite D call. CDR3 length equals 13 residues. Germline V lookup: CDR1 DFQATT, CDR2 SNEGSKA (reference sequence). Trimming took off 3 bases at V and 3 bases at J, with 11 bases between the two ends. CDR3 amino acids: CSASVATDYGYTF. In DNA, the CDR3 is TGCAGTGCTAGTGTGGCGACGGACTATGGCTACACCTTC.

V is TRBV7-9 and J is TRBJ2-1; 15 bases line up with TRBD2. Germline trimming cut 4 bases from V and 7 bases from J; bases unmatched to any gene: 2. Per germline, CDR1 SEHNR and CDR2 FQNEAQ (reference sequence). The CDR3 runs 15 residues. This chain's CDR3 is CASSSGTSGGNEQFF. The DNA of the CDR3 is TGTGCCAGCAGCTCTGGGACTAGCGGGGGGAATGAGCAGTTCTTC.

The rearrangement links TRBV4-3 to TRBJ1-3, with D uncertain. The germline gives CDR1 LGHNA, CDR2 YSLEER. This CDR3 has 16 amino acids. Trimming pared 5 bases from V and 0 bases from J, leaving 14 bases between. Written as DNA, the CDR3 is TGCGCCAGCAGCTTAACCACGGTAGCCTCTGGAAACACCATATATTTT. Translated: CASSLTTVASGNTIYF.

This chain uses TRBV5-1 with TRBJ1-3, with D unclear. V lost 0 bases, J lost 0 bases, and 4 bases lay in between. This CDR3 comprises 14 residues. Germline CDR1 and CDR2: SGHRS and YFSETQ. Written as DNA, the CDR3 is TGCGCCAGCAGCTTGGGCAACTCTGGAAACACCATATATTTT. Protein: CASSLGNSGNTIYF.

The rearrangement links TRBV5-1 to TRBJ1-3; D unresolved. The CDR3 is made up of 16 amino acids. Per germline, CDR1 SGHRS and CDR2 YFSETQ. The V and J ends lost 0 bases and 0 bases respectively, with 10 bases between them. This CDR3 reads CASSLELLNSGNTIYF. As DNA, the CDR3 is TGCGCCAGCAGCTTGGAGCTACTAAACTCTGGAAACACCATATATTTT.

The genes are TRBV6-5 and TRBJ2-5; D may be TRBD1 or TRBD2 (6 bases each). Trimming pared 8 bases from V and 4 bases from J, leaving 11 bases between. Germline assignment: CDR1 MNHEY and CDR2 SVGAGI. The CDR3 runs to 12 residues. The CDR3 region has the DNA TGTGCCAGCTCGGGGGCGAGAGAGACCCAGTACTTC. Translation gives CASSGARETQYF.

The chain links TRBV11-2 to TRBJ2-7, with 8 bases lining up with TRBD1. The CDR3 has 14 residues. Germline values: CDR1 SGHAT, CDR2 FQNNGV. CDR3: CTRGTRGHLILEYV. DNA for the CDR3: TGTACCAGAGGGACCAGGGGGCATTTGATCCTTGAGTACGTC.

The rearrangement joins TRBV2 to TRBJ1-5; 10 bases map to TRBD1. Germline CDR1 and CDR2: SNHLY and FYNNEI. Trimming at V came to 3 bases and at J to 4 bases, leaving 3 bases not matched to a gene. There are 15 residues in the CDR3. Here the CDR3 DNA reads TGTGCCAGCAGTGATGGACAGGGGGAAAATCAGCCCCAGCATTTT. Protein product: CASSDGQGENQPQHF.

The chain recombines TRBV28 with TRBJ1-6, with 10 bases identical to TRBD1. Germline V lookup: CDR1 MDHEN, CDR2 SYDVKM. Germline trimming cut 5 bases from V and 14 bases from J; bases unmatched to any gene: 18. This CDR3 has 17 residues. DNA for the CDR3: TGTGCCAGCAGTGGGACCGGGACAGGGGAACTTAACTCAGCCCTCCACTTT. Translating it yields CASSGTGTGELNSALHF.

The rearrangement links TRBV30 to TRBJ1-5; D is ambiguous. This CDR3 comprises 14 residues. With 0 bases removed from V and 7 bases from J, the gap between germline ends came to 13 bases. From germline, CDR1 is GTSNPN and CDR2 SVGIG (reference sequence). The CDR3: CAWSVGRGRQPQHF. CDR3 nucleotide sequence: TGTGCCTGGAGTGTTGGGCGGGGAAGGCAGCCCCAGCATTTT.

DNA for the CDR3: TGCAGTGCTAGTTCCGTGAACACTGAAGCTTTCTTT. Translating it yields CSASSVNTEAFF. The genes are TRBV20-1 and TRBJ1-1; D ambiguous. Trimming left V 3 bases short and J 0 bases short, with 5 bases between. Germline V gene data show CDR1 as DFQATT and CDR2 as SNEGSKA (reference sequence). This CDR3 comprises 12 residues.

In its sample, this clone was seen a few times. The chain combines TRBV6-6 with TRBJ2-5; no clear D gene. CDR1 is MNHNY and CDR2 is SVGAGI in the germline V gene (reference sequence). The CDR3 extends over 17 amino acids. With 5 bases removed from V and 0 bases from J, the gap between germline ends came to 19 bases. As DNA, the CDR3 is TGTGCCAGCAGTCGAAGCTTTAGTTCGCCAAACCAAGAGACCCAGTACTTC. This sequence encodes CASSRSFSSPNQETQYF.

The chain carries TRBV24-1 and TRBJ2-3; D is possibly TRBD1 (6 bases). Trimming shortened V by 3 bases and J by 4 bases, and 13 bases separated the two germline ends. CDR3 length equals 15 residues. CDR1 KGHDR and CDR2 SFDVKD come from the germline V gene. The CDR3 DNA reads TGTGCCACCAGTGATCGTACAGGGATTTCAGATACGCAGTATTTT. This gives the protein CATSDRTGISDTQYF.

This clone came up once. The genes are TRBV30 and TRBJ2-1; TRBD1 matches 10 bases. The length of the CDR3 is 15 residues. Looked up from germline, CDR1 is GTSNPN and CDR2 is SVGIG (reference sequence). Trimming removed 6 bases from V and 2 bases from J; junction bases left unmatched: 7. In nucleotides, the CDR3 is TGTGCCTGTTATAGGACAGGGGGAACCTACAATGAGCAGTTCTTC. Protein: CACYRTGGTYNEQFF.